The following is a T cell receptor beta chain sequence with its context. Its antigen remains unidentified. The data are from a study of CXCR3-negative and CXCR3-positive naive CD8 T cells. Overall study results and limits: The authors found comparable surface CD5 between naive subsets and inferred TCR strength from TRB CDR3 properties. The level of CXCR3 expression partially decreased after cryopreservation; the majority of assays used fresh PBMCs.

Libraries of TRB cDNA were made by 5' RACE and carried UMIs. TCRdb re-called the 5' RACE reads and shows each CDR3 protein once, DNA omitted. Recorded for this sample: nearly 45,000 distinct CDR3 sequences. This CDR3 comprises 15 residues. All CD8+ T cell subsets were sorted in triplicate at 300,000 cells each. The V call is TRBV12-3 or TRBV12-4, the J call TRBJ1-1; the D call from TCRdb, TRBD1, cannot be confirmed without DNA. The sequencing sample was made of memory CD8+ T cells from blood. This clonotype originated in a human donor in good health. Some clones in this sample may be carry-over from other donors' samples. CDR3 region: CASRPRDSKGTEAFF.